The 23 T cell receptor beta chains in this list originate from one sample, sequenced in a study of control samples from healthy donors and cancer patients. Repertoires were generated with immunoSEQ multiplex PCR, while TCRdb's copy carries only in-frame clones and drops some. The data include some 180,000 clones; the top ten clones carry roughly 2.2%. The specimen was blood. These receptors originate from a woman aged 25 to 45 in good health.

The rearrangement uses TRBV19 and TRBJ1-6, with TRBD1 as a possible D gene (5 bases). CDR1 LNHDA and CDR2 SQIVND come from the germline V gene (reference sequence). Trimming shortened V by 6 bases and J by 4 bases, and 10 bases separated the two germline ends. The CDR3 is made up of 14 amino acids. Written as DNA, the CDR3 is TGTGCCAGTAGCGGGACGGAGTATAATTCACCCCTCCACTTT. Translated: CASSGTEYNSPLHF.

The chain employs TRBV6-1 and TRBJ1-2, with D unclear. Trimming shortened V by 2 bases and J by 7 bases, and 5 bases separated the two germline ends. The CDR3 consists of 11 residues. Germline CDR1 is MNHNS and CDR2 is SASEGT. The CDR3 loop reads CASSERSGYTF. DNA of the CDR3: TGTGCCAGCAGTGAACGTAGTGGCTACACCTTC.

The chain uses TRBV7-2 and TRBJ1-6, with 7 positions matching TRBD1. The CDR3 runs 15 residues. J was trimmed by 6 bases and V by 3 bases; bases with no gene match: 5. Germline values: CDR1 SGHTA, CDR2 FQGNSA. This CDR3 is CASSFEGTANSPLHF. DNA for the CDR3: TGTGCCAGCAGCTTCGAAGGGACAGCTAATTCACCCCTCCACTTT. Complete variable domain (other parts from reference TRBV7-2 and TRBJ1-6): GAGVSQSPSNKVTEKGKDVELRCDPISGHTALYWYRQSLGQGLEFLIYFQGNSAPDKSGLPSDRFSAERTGGSVSTLTIQRTQQEDSAVYLCASSFEGTANSPLHFGNGTRLTVT.

The rearrangement links TRBV5-6 to TRBJ2-7; no firm D call. V lost 0 bases, J lost 1 base, and 5 bases lay in between. Germline CDR1 and CDR2: SGHDT and YYEEEE. The length of the CDR3 is 13 residues. The CDR3 DNA sequence: TGTGCCAGCAGCTTGGGTATTTCCTACGAGCAGTACTTC. Residues: CASSLGISYEQYF.

This rearrangement joins TRBV2 to TRBJ2-3; a weak D match, TRBD1 (6 bases). The CDR3 extends over 15 amino acids. Germline V gene data show CDR1 as SNHLY and CDR2 as FYNNEI. The V end lost 5 bases, the J end lost 2 bases, and 14 bases lay between the germline ends. The chain's CDR3 is CASSTGTRSTDTQYF. For the CDR3, the DNA is TGTGCCAGCAGTACCGGGACAAGATCCACAGATACGCAGTATTTT.

V and J are TRBV18 and TRBJ2-4, with a tentative D call TRBD1 (6 bases). Looked up from germline, CDR1 is KGHSH and CDR2 is LQKENI. Deletions cut 0 bases from V and 8 bases from J, with 14 bases between. This CDR3 contains 15 residues. The CDR3 DNA reads as TGTGCCAGCTCACCACCGGCAGGGGTAGGGGACATTCAGTACTTC. Translating gives CASSPPAGVGDIQYF.

This chain uses TRBV12-3 or TRBV12-4 with TRBJ1-1; D gene uncertain. The CDR3 is 11 residues long. V lost 1 base and J lost 9, with 6 bases in between. The CDR3 region has the DNA TGTGCCAGCAGTTTAGGGCAGAAAGCTTTCTTT. Amino acid sequence: CASSLGQKAFF.

The chain is built from TRBV5-1 and TRBJ1-6; perhaps TRBD1 as D (5 bases). The germline V gene has CDR1 SGHRS and CDR2 YFSETQ. This CDR3 region has 16 residues. The V end was cut by 0 bases, the J end by 11 bases, with 18 bases between. CDR3 residues: CASSLVVGQGGPPLHF. The CDR3 DNA reads TGCGCCAGCAGCTTGGTGGTCGGGCAGGGTGGTCCACCCCTCCACTTT.

The rearrangement links TRBV19 to TRBJ1-5; D is undetermined. The CDR3 runs to 13 residues. The ends were cut back, 3 bases at V and 7 bases at J, with 10 bases in the middle. In germline, CDR1 is LNHDA, CDR2 SQIVND (reference sequence). In DNA form, the CDR3 reads TGTGCCAGTAGTATCCGCTCCCGGCAGCCCCAGCATTTT. Protein: CASSIRSRQPQHF.

The gene calls are TRBV3-1 (or the pseudogene TRBV3-2) and TRBJ1-6; D call uncertain. V shed 5 bases and J shed 9 bases, with 11 bases lying between them. The CDR3 is made up of 13 amino acids. Germline CDR1 reads LGHDT; CDR2 reads YNNKEL (reference sequence). The CDR3 region is CASSARLASPLHF. The CDR3 nucleotides are TGTGCCAGCAGCGCCAGACTGGCTTCACCCCTCCACTTT.

Turning to this clone: Germline and junction disagree at one end, which may indicate a read error. This chain joins TRBV2 and TRBJ2-5; tentatively, D is TRBD1 (6 bases). This CDR3 region has 14 residues. The germline gives CDR1 SNHLY, CDR2 FYNNEI. The CDR3 is CASRPGHRREAQYF. DNA for the CDR3: TGTGCCAGCCGACCGGGACACAGAAGAGAGGCCCAGTACTTC.

J is TRBJ1-5 and V is TRBV5-5; 11 bases agree with TRBD1. Germline V gives CDR1 SGHKS, CDR2 YYEKEE (reference sequence). This CDR3 has 18 amino acids. After removal of 4 bases from V and 0 bases from J, the junction contained 9 bases not matched to a gene. CDR3 loop: CASSRTGGGLNSNQPQHF. The CDR3, as DNA: TGTGCCAGCAGCAGGACAGGGGGCGGACTGAATAGCAATCAGCCCCAGCATTTT.

The rearrangement joins TRBV28 to TRBJ1-1; 10 nucleotides align to TRBD1. CDR3 size: 14 residues. J lost 4 bases, V lost 2 bases, and 1 base had no gene match. Germline CDR1 and CDR2: MDHEN and SYDVKM. The CDR3 loop is CASSLDRGRTEAFF. The CDR3 DNA is TGTGCCAGCAGTTTAGACAGGGGGCGCACTGAAGCTTTCTTT.

This chain uses TRBV12-3 or TRBV12-4 with TRBJ1-2, with 8 positions matching TRBD1. Losses at the gene ends were 7 bases for V and 5 bases for J; bases not matched to a gene: 3. The CDR3 is made up of 12 amino acids. This chain's CDR3 is CASTRQGYGYTF. For the CDR3, the DNA is TGTGCCAGCACCCGACAGGGGTATGGCTACACCTTC.

The chain uses TRBV13 and TRBJ1-2, with 7 bases lining up with TRBD1. This CDR3 spans 16 amino acids. J gave up 4 bases and V 3 bases, and 11 bases lay outside the gene matches. Germline CDR1 is PRHDT and CDR2 is FYEKMQ (reference sequence). CDR3 residues: CASSFQGVGRRYGYTF. In nucleotides, the CDR3 is TGTGCCAGCAGCTTTCAGGGGGTGGGACGGCGCTATGGCTACACCTTC.

The V and J genes are TRBV3-1 (or the pseudogene TRBV3-2) and TRBJ1-6, with D possibly TRBD1 on 6 matching bases. The V end was cut by 3 bases, the J end by 9 bases, with 15 bases between. Germline CDR1 and CDR2: LGHDT and YNNKEL (reference sequence). CDR3 size: 15 residues. Here the CDR3 reads CASSHSDRTSSPLHF. Written as DNA, the CDR3 is TGTGCCAGCAGCCATTCCGACAGGACCAGTTCACCCCTCCACTTT.

The chain couples TRBV4-1 to TRBJ1-6; TRBD1 is a possible D gene (6 bases). Trimming removed 4 bases from V and 6 bases from J, with 10 bases in between. Germline V gene lookup returns CDR1 MGHRA and CDR2 YSYEKL. CDR3 length equals 14 residues. This CDR3 reads CASSLRTANSPLHF. DNA of the CDR3: TGCGCCAGCAGCCTTAGGACAGCTAATTCACCCCTCCACTTT.

This sequence joins TRBV9 and TRBJ2-2; possible D gene TRBD1, 6 bases. CDR1 is SGDLS, CDR2 YYNGEE, per germline. V lost 4 bases and J lost 5, with 9 bases in between. CDR3 length equals 13 residues. The CDR3 protein is CASSTTGTGELFF. The CDR3 region has the DNA TGTGCCAGCAGCACAACAGGGACCGGGGAGCTGTTTTTT.

The chain couples TRBV4-2 to TRBJ1-2, with 9 positions matching TRBD1. CDR1 LGHNA and CDR2 YNFKEQ come from the germline V gene. This CDR3 comprises 15 residues. Germline trimming cut 4 bases from V and 7 bases from J; bases unmatched to any gene: 10. CDR3 in amino acids: CASSLRDRAEGGYTF. The DNA of the CDR3 is TGTGCCAGCAGCCTCCGGGACAGGGCAGAAGGTGGCTACACCTTC.

The chain is built from TRBV6-5 and TRBJ1-2; 8 bases align to TRBD1. Germline CDR1 MNHEY, CDR2 SVGAGI. With 4 bases clipped from V and 6 bases from J, the junction kept 13 bases outside the gene matches. CDR3 length: 16 amino acids. The CDR3 protein is CASSSFGADRGDGYTF. CDR3 nucleotides: TGTGCCAGCAGTTCCTTCGGGGCCGACAGGGGTGATGGCTACACCTTC.

As to this clone: Other DNA sequences in the same sample also yield this CDR3. This sequence joins TRBV5-1 and TRBJ1-3; 7 bases map to TRBD1. There are 15 residues in the CDR3. The V gene's germline CDR1 is SGHRS and CDR2 YFSETQ. The V gene end was trimmed by 0 bases and the J gene end by 4 bases; junction bases not matched to a gene: 4. CDR3 sequence: CASSLDRGSGNTIYF. The DNA for the CDR3 is TGCGCCAGCAGCTTGGACAGGGGTAGCGGAAACACCATATATTTT.

CDR3 in amino acids: CASRTGGPHNEQFF. The DNA for the CDR3 is TGTGCCAGCAGAACGGGGGGACCTCACAATGAGCAGTTCTTC. V gene TRBV6-5 combines with J gene TRBJ2-1; 7 positions match TRBD2. Germline CDR1 is MNHEY and CDR2 is SVGAGI. The CDR3 contains 14 residues. The V segment lost 6 bases and the J segment 5 bases; nucleotides outside the gene matches: 7.

This sequence joins TRBV5-1 and TRBJ1-1, with D perhaps matching TRBD1 (5 bases). The ends were cut back, 4 bases at V and 2 bases at J, with 9 bases in the middle. Looked up from germline, CDR1 is SGHRS and CDR2 is YFSETQ. The CDR3 has 13 residues. CDR3 region: CASSIQGNTEAFF. The DNA of the CDR3 is TGCGCCAGCAGCATTCAGGGAAACACTGAAGCTTTCTTT.